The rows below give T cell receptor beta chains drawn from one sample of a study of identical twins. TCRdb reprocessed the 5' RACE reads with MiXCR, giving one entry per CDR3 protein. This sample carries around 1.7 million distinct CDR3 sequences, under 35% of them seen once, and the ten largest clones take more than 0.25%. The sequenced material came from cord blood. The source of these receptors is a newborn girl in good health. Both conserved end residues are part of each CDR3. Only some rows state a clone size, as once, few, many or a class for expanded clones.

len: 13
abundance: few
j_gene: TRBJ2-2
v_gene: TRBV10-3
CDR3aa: CAIQPYNTGELFF

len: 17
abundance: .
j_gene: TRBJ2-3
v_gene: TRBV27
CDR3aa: CASSSYLAGGGGDTQYF

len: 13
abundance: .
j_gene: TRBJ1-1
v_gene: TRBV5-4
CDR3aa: CASSLAQGARAFF

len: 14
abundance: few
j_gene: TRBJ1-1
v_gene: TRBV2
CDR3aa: CASRVGPMDTEAFF

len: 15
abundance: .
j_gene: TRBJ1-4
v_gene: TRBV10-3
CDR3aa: CAISPVGATNEKLFF

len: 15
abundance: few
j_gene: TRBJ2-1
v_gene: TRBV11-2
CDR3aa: CASSSFLGKYNEQFF

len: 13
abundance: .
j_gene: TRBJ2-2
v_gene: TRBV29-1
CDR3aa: CSVVGELVGELFF

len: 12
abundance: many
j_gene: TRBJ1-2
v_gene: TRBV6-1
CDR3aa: CASSDTAYGYTF

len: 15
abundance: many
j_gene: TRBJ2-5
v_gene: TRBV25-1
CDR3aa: CASREAGAVGETQYF

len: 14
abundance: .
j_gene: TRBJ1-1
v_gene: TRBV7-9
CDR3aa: CASSFREGKTEAFF

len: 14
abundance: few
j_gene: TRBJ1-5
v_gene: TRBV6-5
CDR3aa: CASKVDPSNQPQHF

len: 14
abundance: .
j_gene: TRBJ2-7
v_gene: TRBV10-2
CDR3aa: CASSEWAATYEQYF

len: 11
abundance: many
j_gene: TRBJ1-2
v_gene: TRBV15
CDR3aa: CATASDRSHTF

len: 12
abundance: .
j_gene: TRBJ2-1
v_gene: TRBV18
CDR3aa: CASSEGASEQFF

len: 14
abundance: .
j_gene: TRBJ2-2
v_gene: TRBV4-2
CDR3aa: CAFGGGTNTGELFF

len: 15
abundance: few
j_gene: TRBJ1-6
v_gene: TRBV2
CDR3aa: CASSGGSSYNSPLHF

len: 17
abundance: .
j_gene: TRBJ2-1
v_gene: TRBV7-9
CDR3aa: CASSLSMGSSSYNEQFF

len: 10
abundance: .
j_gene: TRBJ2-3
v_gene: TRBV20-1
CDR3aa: CTDTADTQYF

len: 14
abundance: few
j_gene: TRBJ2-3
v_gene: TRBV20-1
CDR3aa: CSASLADGTDTQYF

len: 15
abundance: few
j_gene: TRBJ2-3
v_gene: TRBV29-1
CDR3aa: CSVDIMRGFGDTQYF